One TCR beta chain is described in this entry. Time point given: newly diagnosed GD, antithyroid drugs for less than 3 months. The TCR library was prepared using RNA isolated from PBMCs. The data were taken from a study of regulatory T cells in long-lasting Graves disease. Study overall: Duration of antithyroid drug therapy among newly diagnosed Graves' patients was under 3 months.

TCR beta libraries were built with iRepertoire HTBI primers and Arm-PCR of CDR3 regions. TCRdb re-called the multiplex PCR reads with MiXCR, one entry per CDR3 protein. The sample contains some 400,000 distinct CDR3 sequences, 15% of which appear only once. J lost 4 bases, V lost 3 bases, and 5 bases had no gene match. Per germline, CDR1 SGHTA and CDR2 FQGNSA. CDR3 length: 15 residues. The data also belong to a second study, concerning T cells in Graves' hyperthyroidism and ophthalmopathy.

This sample comprised peripheral blood mononuclear cells (PBMCs), obtained at new diagnosis, from a patient treated with antithyroid drugs. This chain connects TRBV7-2 to TRBJ2-1; 8 nucleotides align to TRBD2. This TCR derives from a woman in her twenties or thirties with Graves disease. CDR3 nucleotides: TGTGCCAGCAGCTTTAGCGGGAATCAATACAATGAGCAGTTCTTC. This sequence encodes CASSFSGNQYNEQFF.